Presented here are 29 T cell receptor beta chains from one specimen sequenced in a study of blood T cell repertoires in COVID-19. Some clones are missing from TCRdb's copy, which holds only in-frame ones; the method was immunoSEQ multiplex PCR. The sample comprises about 49,000 clones, 68% of which are singletons, and around 9.4% rests with the top ten. Sequencing was performed on peripheral blood. These TCRs come from a woman aged 65 to 85 with acute or convalescent COVID-19.

The V and J genes are TRBV7-3 and TRBJ2-3; TRBD1 matches at 8 bases. The CDR3 is 16 residues long. CDR1 and CDR2 (germline): SGHTA, FQGTGA. V dropped 2 bases and J dropped 4; count of bases not matched to a gene: 8. This chain's CDR3 is CASSLRRTGMADTQYF. In DNA, the CDR3 is TGTGCCAGCAGCTTACGCCGGACAGGGATGGCAGATACGCAGTATTTT.

CDR3 in DNA: TGTGCCAGCAGGCGACAGGACGGGGAGCTGTTTTTT. The encoded protein is CASRRQDGELFF. The chain employs TRBV3-1 (or the pseudogene TRBV3-2) and TRBJ2-2, with a weak D call TRBD1 (6 bases). The CDR3 is 12 residues long. In germline, CDR1 is LGHDT, CDR2 YNNKEL (reference sequence). V lost 6 bases, J lost 7 bases, and 9 bases lay in between.

V gene TRBV4-1 combines with J gene TRBJ1-5, with D possibly matching TRBD1 (5 bases). From germline, CDR1 is MGHRA and CDR2 YSYEKL. Trimming stripped 0 bases from V and 3 bases from J, with 12 bases between. The length of the CDR3 is 16 residues. The CDR3 nucleotides are TGCGCCAGCAGCCAAGATCCAGTAGGGGCCAATCAGCCCCAGCATTTT. Protein: CASSQDPVGANQPQHF.

V gene TRBV3-1 (or the pseudogene TRBV3-2) combines with J gene TRBJ2-3; 11 bases map to TRBD2. J gave up 4 bases and V 5 bases, and 2 bases lay outside the gene matches. CDR1 and CDR2 (germline): LGHDT, YNNKEL (reference sequence). This CDR3 is 14 amino acids long. For the CDR3, the DNA is TGTGCCAGCAGCGAGGGACTAGCGGCAGATACGCAGTATTTT. It translates to CASSEGLAADTQYF.

In this sample, this clone turned up a few times. The J gene is TRBJ2-7, the V gene TRBV11-2; D gene unclear. CDR1 and CDR2 (germline): SGHAT, FQNNGV. The ends were cut back, 1 base at V and 6 bases at J, with 13 bases in the middle. The CDR3 covers 14 residues. The CDR3, as DNA: TGTGCCAGCAGCTTAGGCTACCAAGATGGCGAGCAGTACTTC. It yields the protein CASSLGYQDGEQYF.

This clone appeared once. This chain uses TRBV4-3 with TRBJ2-3, with D possibly matching TRBD1 (6 bases). Germline V CDR1 and CDR2: LGHNA, YSLEER. Trimming removed 0 bases at V and 6 bases at J, with 13 bases between. CDR3 length: 15 residues. CDR3 in DNA: TGCGCCAGCAGCCAAGAGGGCACTAGGGGGGATACGCAGTATTTT. This sequence encodes CASSQEGTRGDTQYF.

The chain employs TRBV5-1 and TRBJ2-7, with 9 bases fitting TRBD2. V trimming: 2 bases; J trimming: 2 bases; junction bases outside the gene matches: 2. The length of the CDR3 is 14 residues. CDR1 is SGHRS, CDR2 YFSETQ, per germline. The CDR3 DNA reads as TGCGCCAGCAGCTTCGCGGGAGGGCCCTACGAGCAGTACTTC. Translating it yields CASSFAGGPYEQYF.

V is TRBV18 and J is TRBJ2-7; 7 positions agree with TRBD2. The CDR3 runs to 13 residues. Unmatched junction bases numbered 4, after V lost 4 bases and J lost 4 bases. Germline loops: CDR1 KGHSH, CDR2 LQKENI. The chain's CDR3 is CASSREAGYEQYF. DNA for the CDR3: TGTGCCAGCTCACGAGAAGCGGGATACGAGCAGTACTTC.

The CDR3 DNA reads TGTGCCAGCAGTTACTTCGGACAGGGGAACACTGAAGCTTTCTTT. Protein: CASSYFGQGNTEAFF. The rearrangement joins TRBV6-5 to TRBJ1-1; the match to TRBD1 covers 8 bases. With V trimmed by 1 base and J by 1 base, 2 bases remained unmatched. This CDR3 contains 15 residues. Per germline, CDR1 MNHEY and CDR2 SVGAGI.

The chain is built from TRBV5-6 and TRBJ1-6; TRBD1 matches 8 bases. The CDR3 has 15 amino acids. The V gene's germline CDR1 is SGHDT and CDR2 YYEEEE. The V and J ends lost 0 bases and 14 bases, in that order; junction bases with no gene match: 10. The CDR3 region has the DNA TGTGCCAGCAGCTTGGCCCCAACAGGGGGTTCGGCCCTCCACTTT. This codes for CASSLAPTGGSALHF.

V usage is TRBV10-3 and J usage is TRBJ1-4; 10 bases are shared with TRBD1. After removal of 3 bases from V and 8 bases from J, the junction contained 6 bases not matched to a gene. This CDR3 has 15 residues. Germline V gives CDR1 ENHRY, CDR2 SYGVKD. This chain's CDR3 is CAISDRDRGREKLFF. The CDR3 nucleotides read TGTGCCATCAGTGACCGGGACAGGGGTCGAGAAAAACTGTTTTTT.

About this clone: The sample has other DNA sequences that encode this CDR3 too. V gene TRBV6-5 combines with J gene TRBJ2-3; 10 positions agree with TRBD1. The V gene's germline CDR1 is MNHEY and CDR2 SVGAGI. V lost 2 bases to trimming and J lost 2 bases; unmatched junction nucleotides: 1. This CDR3 region has 15 residues. The CDR3 sequence is CASSYGTGDTDTQYF. The CDR3 nucleotides are TGTGCCAGCAGTTACGGGACAGGGGACACAGATACGCAGTATTTT.

The rearrangement joins TRBV10-1 to TRBJ2-5, with D perhaps matching TRBD1 (7 bases). Germline CDR1 and CDR2: WNHNN and SYGVQD (reference sequence). V lost 6 bases to trimming and J lost 1 base, with 12 bases between them. This CDR3 contains 14 residues. In DNA form, the CDR3 reads TGCGCCAGCAGGGCGGGACAGTTCCAAGAGACCCAGTACTTC. It is translated as CASRAGQFQETQYF.

This chain uses TRBV5-5 with TRBJ2-3; D gene unclear. The CDR3 consists of 14 residues. The V gene's germline CDR1 is SGHKS and CDR2 YYEKEE (reference sequence). Trimming took off 1 base at V and 2 bases at J, with 8 bases between the two ends. The CDR3 here is CASSLWVATDTQYF. The CDR3 DNA sequence: TGTGCCAGCAGCTTGTGGGTAGCCACAGATACGCAGTATTTT. The full variable domain, completed using reference TRBV5-5 and TRBJ2-3, is DAGVTQSPTHLIKTRGQQVTLRCSPISGHKSVSWYQQVLGQGPQFIFQYYEKEERGRGNFPDRFSARQFPNYSSELNVNALLLGDSALYLCASSLWVATDTQYFGPGTRLTVL.

This clone turned up a few times. The gene calls are TRBV28 and TRBJ1-3, with a tentative D call TRBD1 (6 bases). Trimming took 5 bases from V and 4 from J, leaving 12 bases between them. The CDR3 extends over 14 amino acids. Germline V gene sequence: CDR1 MDHEN, CDR2 SYDVKM. The CDR3 region has the DNA TGTGCCAGCAGTGAGAGGGGGTTAGGAAACACCATATATTTT. As protein: CASSERGLGNTIYF. Filled out from reference TRBV28 and TRBJ1-3, the complete variable domain reads DVKVTQSSRYLVKRTGEKVFLECVQDMDHENMFWYRQDPGLGLRLIYFSYDVKMKEKGDIPEGYSVSREKKERFSLILESASTNQTSMYLCASSERGLGNTIYFGEGSWLTVV.

This clone showed up just a few times. The chain uses TRBV10-3 and TRBJ2-2; D perhaps matches TRBD1 (6 bases). Germline CDR1 ENHRY, CDR2 SYGVKD. Trimming pared 5 bases from V and 0 bases from J, leaving 10 bases between. This CDR3 comprises 15 residues. Here the CDR3 reads CAISSDRANTGELFF. Here the CDR3 DNA reads TGTGCCATCAGTTCGGACAGAGCGAACACCGGGGAGCTGTTTTTT.

The chain uses TRBV7-8 and TRBJ2-7; the D gene is possibly TRBD1 (6 bases). The germline gives CDR1 SGHVS, CDR2 FQNEAQ. The CDR3 spans 15 residues. V lost 2 bases to trimming and J lost 3 bases, with 14 bases between them. The CDR3 region is CASSLSWGPLYEQYF. In DNA, the CDR3 is TGTGCCAGCAGCTTATCGTGGGGGCCGCTCTACGAGCAGTACTTC.

The table lists this clone with a few counts. The chain couples TRBV7-3 to TRBJ2-2, with no clear D. Germline CDR1 SGHTA, CDR2 FQGTGA. The V gene lost 4 bases and the J gene lost 5 bases, with 11 bases spanning the gap. The CDR3 has 14 residues. The CDR3 DNA is TGTGCCAGCAGCTACCAGGCGTCGACCGGGGAGCTGTTTTTT. Its translation is CASSYQASTGELFF. The whole variable domain, remainder taken from reference TRBV7-3 and TRBJ2-2, is GAGVSQTPSNKVTEKGKYVELRCDPISGHTALYWYRQSLGQGPEFLIYFQGTGAADDSGLPNDRFFAVRPEGSVSTLKIQRTERGDSAVYLCASSYQASTGELFFGEGSRLTVL.

The chain couples TRBV18 to TRBJ1-5, with a weak D call TRBD1 (5 bases). The CDR3 totals 15 residues. Germline V CDR1 and CDR2: KGHSH, LQKENI. The V and J ends lost 2 bases and 4 bases respectively, with 12 bases between them. CDR3 coding DNA: TGTGCCAGCTCACCAGAAGGGGTGTCTAATCAGCCCCAGCATTTT. Protein: CASSPEGVSNQPQHF.

This clone has just a few counts. The rearrangement links TRBV29-1 to TRBJ2-2; TRBD1 matches 9 bases. V gave up 4 bases and J gave up 5 bases; unmatched junction bases: 2. Germline V gene lookup returns CDR1 SQVTM and CDR2 ANQGSEA. The CDR3 has 13 amino acids. The CDR3: CSVGTGETGELFF. The CDR3 bases are TGCAGCGTTGGGACAGGGGAGACCGGGGAGCTGTTTTTT.

The gene calls are TRBV5-6 and TRBJ2-5; D is possibly TRBD2 (6 bases). Per germline, CDR1 SGHDT and CDR2 YYEEEE. There are 13 residues in the CDR3. Trimming took off 0 bases at V and 8 bases at J, with 11 bases between the two ends. CDR3 DNA sequence: TGTGCCAGCAGCTTGGACCCTAGCGATACCCAGTACTTC. It is translated as CASSLDPSDTQYF.

Ten or more counts support this clone. The gene calls are TRBV7-9 and TRBJ2-1, with 12 bases identical to TRBD2. The CDR3 has 16 residues. V was pared by 5 bases and J by 9 bases, with 11 bases of the junction left unmatched. The germline V gene encodes CDR1 SEHNR and CDR2 FQNEAQ (reference sequence). This CDR3 reads CASSPSGGAYHVEQFF. The CDR3, as DNA: TGTGCCAGCAGCCCTAGCGGGGGGGCATATCACGTTGAGCAGTTCTTC.

V usage is TRBV19 and J usage is TRBJ2-3; D gene ambiguous. V was shortened by 8 bases and J by 2 bases, with 11 bases between the two germline ends. This CDR3 has 13 residues. Germline assignment: CDR1 LNHDA and CDR2 SQIVND (reference sequence). CDR3 nucleotides: TGTGCCAGTGCAGCGCGAGACACAGATACGCAGTATTTT. It is translated as CASAARDTDTQYF.

This clone was detected a few times. CDR3 DNA sequence: TGTGCCAGCAGTTTCGGCCAGGGAACCGGGGAGCTGTTTTTT. Amino acids: CASSFGQGTGELFF. This chain uses TRBV28 with TRBJ2-2, with D possibly being TRBD1 (5 bases). The CDR3 spans 14 residues. The ends were cut back, 3 bases at V and 5 bases at J, with 10 bases in the middle. The V gene's germline CDR1 is MDHEN and CDR2 SYDVKM.

This clone was seen more than once but under ten times. The chain carries TRBV12-3 or TRBV12-4 and TRBJ1-1; possibly TRBD1 for D (6 bases). The CDR3 has 12 amino acids. Trimming left V 3 bases short and J 7 bases short, with 9 bases between. The CDR3 region is CASSLGGLEAFF. Written as DNA, the CDR3 is TGTGCCAGCAGTTTGGGGGGGCTTGAAGCTTTCTTT.

The gene calls are TRBV24-1 and TRBJ2-2, with D possibly being TRBD1 (6 bases). The CDR3 length is 18 residues. Trimming shortened V by 0 bases and J by 0 bases, and 13 bases separated the two germline ends. CDR1 is KGHDR and CDR2 is SFDVKD in the germline V gene. CDR3 bases: TGTGCCACCAGTGATTTGCACCCGGGACAATCGAACACCGGGGAGCTGTTTTTT. Its translation is CATSDLHPGQSNTGELFF.

The chain has TRBV9 and TRBJ1-1, with D possibly TRBD1 on 6 matching bases. V dropped 4 bases and J dropped 2 bases, with 12 bases sitting between them. CDR1 SGDLS and CDR2 YYNGEE come from the germline V gene. The CDR3 spans 14 residues. CDR3 sequence (DNA): TGTGCCAGCAGCCCTCAGGGGCGAAACACTGAAGCTTTCTTT. This translates into CASSPQGRNTEAFF. The full variable domain, completed using reference TRBV9 and TRBJ1-1, is DSGVTQTPKHLITATGQRVTLRCSPRSGDLSVYWYQQSLDQGLQFLIQYYNGEERAKGNILERFSAQQFPDLHSELNLSSLELGDSALYFCASSPQGRNTEAFFGQGTRLTVV.

V usage is TRBV5-1 and J usage is TRBJ1-1; 7 nucleotides align to TRBD1. V gave up 4 bases and J gave up 0 bases; unmatched junction bases: 6. CDR3 length: 15 amino acids. The germline V gene has CDR1 SGHRS and CDR2 YFSETQ. The CDR3 DNA is TGCGCCAGCAGCGTATCCGGGACAGTGAACACTGAAGCTTTCTTT. This codes for CASSVSGTVNTEAFF.

V is TRBV19 and J is TRBJ2-5, with 7 bases fitting TRBD2. From germline, CDR1 is LNHDA and CDR2 SQIVND (reference sequence). V shed 7 bases and J 0 bases; nucleotides not matched to a gene: 8. The CDR3 is 15 amino acids. The CDR3 region has the DNA TGTGCCAGTACCCGGTCGCGGGGGAACCAAGAGACCCAGTACTTC. The encoded protein is CASTRSRGNQETQYF.